One sample yielded the 29 T cell receptor beta chains listed below, sequenced in a study of shared clonotypes between healthy human individuals. The naive CD8 fraction comprised CD45RO-negative cells positively selected for CCR7 and excluded terminally differentiated effector memory CD45RA+ cells. Method: immunoSEQ multiplex PCR; TCRdb's copy keeps in-frame clones and lacks some. The sample consists of 1.5 million to 2.5 million clones, about 95% of them appearing once. Sequencing used naive CD8+ T cells sorted from blood. Every receptor here comes from a young man in good health.

V usage is TRBV15 and J usage is TRBJ1-1; 7 bases match TRBD1. Trimming removed 4 bases from V and 0 bases from J; junction bases left unmatched: 2. CDR3 length: 14 amino acids. The germline CDR1 and CDR2 sequences are LNHNV and YYDKDF (reference sequence). In DNA form, the CDR3 reads TGTGCCACCAGCATGGACAGGATGAACACTGAAGCTTTCTTT. Encoded protein: CATSMDRMNTEAFF.

The gene calls are TRBV27 and TRBJ1-5, with TRBD1 matching over 7 bases. The CDR3 loop spans 14 amino acids. V lost 3 bases and J lost 7; bases outside the gene matches: 6. Germline lookup yields CDR1 MNHEY and CDR2 SMNVEV (reference sequence). CDR3 loop: CASSFEGAGQPQHF. The DNA for the CDR3 is TGTGCCAGCAGTTTTGAGGGGGCCGGACAGCCCCAGCATTTT.

The V call is TRBV7-2, the J call TRBJ2-1; 9 positions match TRBD2. The germline V gene has CDR1 SGHTA and CDR2 FQGNSA. The V and J ends lost 1 base and 10 bases, in that order; junction bases with no gene match: 5. This CDR3 region has 14 residues. CDR3 nucleotide sequence: TGTGCCAGCAGCTTAGGGCTAGCGGGGTTCGAGCAGTTCTTC. This translates into CASSLGLAGFEQFF. Full variable domain (outside the CDR3, taken from reference TRBV7-2 and TRBJ2-1): GAGVSQSPSNKVTEKGKDVELRCDPISGHTALYWYRQSLGQGLEFLIYFQGNSAPDKSGLPSDRFSAERTGGSVSTLTIQRTQQEDSAVYLCASSLGLAGFEQFFGPGTRLTVL.

CDR3 residues: CASSLTRAGEQFF. In nucleotides, the CDR3 is TGTGCCAGCAGTTTAACCCGGGCGGGTGAGCAGTTCTTC. The chain is built from TRBV27 and TRBJ2-1; D is possibly TRBD2 (5 bases). The CDR3 is 13 residues long. The germline gives CDR1 MNHEY, CDR2 SMNVEV (reference sequence). V gave up 2 bases and J gave up 9 bases, with 11 bases separating them.

The chain combines TRBV7-8 with TRBJ1-2; D may be TRBD1 (6 bases). V shed 5 bases and J shed 7 bases, with 17 bases lying between them. Germline values: CDR1 SGHVS, CDR2 FQNEAQ. The CDR3 runs 14 residues. The CDR3: CASSPSTGAGGYTF. The CDR3 bases are TGTGCCAGCAGCCCCTCTACGGGGGCCGGTGGCTACACCTTC.

To note about this clone: The sample holds other DNA sequences that translate to the same CDR3. The chain combines TRBV7-9 with TRBJ2-7; the D is unclear. V was shortened by 3 bases and J by 2 bases, with 8 bases between the two germline ends. This CDR3 region has 13 residues. CDR1 and CDR2 (germline): SEHNR, FQNEAQ (reference sequence). The CDR3 coding sequence is TGTGCCAGCAGCTTTGGTTCCACCTACGAGCAGTACTTC. Its translation: CASSFGSTYEQYF.

The chain joins TRBV6-1 to TRBJ1-5, with TRBD1 as a possible D gene (6 bases). This CDR3 has 15 residues. V lost 4 bases, J lost 7 bases, and 17 bases lay in between. Germline values: CDR1 MNHNS, CDR2 SASEGT. The CDR3 spells CASSGTVPLIQPQHF. CDR3 bases: TGTGCCAGCAGTGGGACAGTCCCCTTGATCCAGCCCCAGCATTTT.

In DNA form, the CDR3 reads TGTGCCAGCATCGGGGGTGAGGAGACCCAGTACTTC. Protein product: CASIGGEETQYF. This chain links TRBV6-6 with TRBJ2-5, with D perhaps matching TRBD2 (6 bases). V was pared by 7 bases and J by 5 bases, with 11 bases between. The CDR3 is made up of 12 amino acids. Germline CDR1 is MNHNY and CDR2 is SVGAGI (reference sequence).

V is TRBV27 and J is TRBJ1-1; TRBD1 matches 8 bases. V shed 3 bases, J shed 3 bases, and the junction held 3 bases outside the gene matches. Germline V gives CDR1 MNHEY, CDR2 SMNVEV (reference sequence). The CDR3 consists of 14 residues. The CDR3 region has the DNA TGTGCCAGCAGTTTGACAGGGGTGGACACTGAAGCTTTCTTT. It yields the protein CASSLTGVDTEAFF.

The rearrangement links TRBV7-2 to TRBJ2-3; TRBD2 matches at 9 bases. In germline, CDR1 is SGHTA, CDR2 FQGNSA. The CDR3 is 15 amino acids. Unmatched junction bases numbered 5, after V lost 2 bases and J lost 5 bases. The CDR3 region has the DNA TGTGCCAGCAGCTTATGGCTAGCGGGGAGAGATACGCAGTATTTT. Amino acid sequence: CASSLWLAGRDTQYF.

About this clone itself: This same CDR3 is encoded by further DNA sequences in the sample. The chain is built from TRBV7-6 and TRBJ2-7; tentatively, D is TRBD1 (5 bases). The V end was cut by 1 base, the J end by 0 bases, with 10 bases between. The germline gives CDR1 SGHVS, CDR2 FNYEAQ. The CDR3 consists of 15 residues. CDR3 nucleotides: TGTGCCAGCAGCTTAGGGGGCACGGGCTCCTACGAGCAGTACTTC. It is translated as CASSLGGTGSYEQYF.

This chain connects TRBV7-6 to TRBJ2-7, with D maybe TRBD2 (5 bases). Germline CDR1 reads SGHVS; CDR2 reads FNYEAQ. This CDR3 has 15 residues. Trimming took 5 bases from V and 5 from J, leaving 19 bases between them. This CDR3 is CASSASAELIDEQYF. In DNA form, the CDR3 reads TGTGCCAGCAGCGCCTCAGCGGAGTTGATCGACGAGCAGTACTTC.

The chain links TRBV13 to TRBJ2-1, with 7 bases identical to TRBD2. Germline trimming cut 2 bases from V and 1 base from J; bases unmatched to any gene: 5. This CDR3 has 16 residues. The germline V gene has CDR1 PRHDT and CDR2 FYEKMQ (reference sequence). The CDR3 DNA is TGTGCCAGCAGCTTAAAGGCGGGAGTTTCCTACAATGAGCAGTTCTTC. Translating gives CASSLKAGVSYNEQFF.

This sequence joins TRBV6-6 and TRBJ2-5; 10 bases map to TRBD1. The CDR3 has 16 residues. V was clipped by 0 bases and J by 5 bases; unmatched bases: 6. CDR1 MNHNY and CDR2 SVGAGI come from the germline V gene (reference sequence). For the CDR3, the DNA is TGTGCCAGCAGTTACTCAAGGGACAGGGGTGGTGAGACCCAGTACTTC. As protein: CASSYSRDRGGETQYF.

This sequence joins TRBV2 and TRBJ1-6; 10 bases are a match to TRBD1. Trimming took 1 base from V and 11 from J; bases not matched to a gene: 5. CDR3 length: 15 residues. Germline V gene lookup returns CDR1 SNHLY and CDR2 FYNNEI. The CDR3, as DNA: TGTGCCAGCAGTGAAGAGGGGACAGGGGAGCCACCCCTCCACTTT. Protein: CASSEEGTGEPPLHF.

CDR3 coding DNA: TGTGCCATCGTCAATGGAAACACCATATATTTT. Its translation is CAIVNGNTIYF. The chain uses TRBV6-1 and TRBJ1-3; D gene uncertain. The germline V gene has CDR1 MNHNS and CDR2 SASEGT. This CDR3 region has 11 residues. Trimming left V 10 bases short and J 3 bases short, with 7 bases between.

The V call is TRBV5-1, the J call TRBJ1-1, with D maybe TRBD1 (5 bases). Germline V gives CDR1 SGHRS, CDR2 YFSETQ. Trimming removed 4 bases at V and 5 bases at J, with 18 bases between. This CDR3 comprises 15 residues. CDR3 protein: CASSITRARETEAFF. CDR3 in DNA: TGCGCCAGCAGCATCACCAGGGCTAGGGAAACTGAAGCTTTCTTT.

In the case of this clone: Other nucleotide sequences in the sample specify the same CDR3. This chain uses TRBV27 with TRBJ2-5, with 13 bases that match TRBD2. The CDR3 sequence is 15 residues long. With V trimmed by 4 bases and J by 4 bases, 3 bases remained unmatched. Germline V lookup: CDR1 MNHEY, CDR2 SMNVEV (reference sequence). CDR3 protein: CASSSLAGGPETQYF. In nucleotides, the CDR3 is TGTGCCAGCAGTTCACTAGCGGGGGGGCCAGAGACCCAGTACTTC.

This chain connects TRBV4-1 to TRBJ2-7; D is perhaps TRBD2 (7 bases). The CDR3 has 14 residues. V lost 4 bases, J lost 5 bases, and 15 bases lay in between. Germline values: CDR1 MGHRA, CDR2 YSYEKL. This chain's CDR3 is CASSLGGPGNEQYF. CDR3 nucleotides: TGCGCCAGCAGCCTGGGGGGGCCAGGGAACGAGCAGTACTTC.

The chain combines TRBV4-2 with TRBJ2-7; 8 bases line up with TRBD1. Germline CDR1 reads LGHNA; CDR2 reads YNFKEQ. V lost 1 base and J lost 7; bases outside the gene matches: 9. The CDR3 length is 15 residues. CDR3 loop: CASSQAQGAEGEQYF. CDR3 DNA: TGTGCCAGCAGCCAAGCCCAGGGGGCGGAGGGGGAGCAGTACTTC.

This chain joins TRBV5-1 and TRBJ2-1; D possibly corresponds to TRBD1 (5 bases). Germline V gene sequence: CDR1 SGHRS, CDR2 YFSETQ. This CDR3 contains 15 residues. The V and J ends lost 1 base and 3 bases respectively, with 11 bases between them. The CDR3 reads CASSLSGPNYNEQFF. The CDR3 region has the DNA TGCGCCAGCAGCTTGTCAGGGCCAAACTACAATGAGCAGTTCTTC.

CDR3 nucleotide sequence: TGCGCCAGCAGTCACCTACAGGTCGGGCAGCCCCAGCATTTT. Its translation: CASSHLQVGQPQHF. The V gene is TRBV23-1, the J gene TRBJ1-5, with D perhaps TRBD1 (5 bases). TRBV23-1 is given ORF status, its function remaining uncertain. With 3 bases removed from V and 7 bases from J, the gap between germline ends came to 13 bases. The CDR3 runs 14 residues.

The chain combines TRBV30 with TRBJ2-2; D remains unclear. Germline values: CDR1 GTSNPN, CDR2 SVGIG (reference sequence). The germline V and J ends were trimmed by 3 bases and 5 bases, with 10 bases remaining between them. The CDR3 runs to 13 residues. CDR3 in DNA: TGTGCCTGGAGCGACCTAGGGACCGGGGAGCTGTTTTTT. Protein sequence: CAWSDLGTGELFF.

This sequence joins TRBV27 and TRBJ2-2, with TRBD2 matching over 10 bases. Germline V lookup: CDR1 MNHEY, CDR2 SMNVEV (reference sequence). J lost 4 bases, V lost 6 bases, and 14 bases had no gene match. The CDR3 contains 18 residues. This chain's CDR3 is CASSLWASGSMSTGELFF. The CDR3 DNA is TGTGCCAGCAGCCTATGGGCTAGCGGGAGTATGAGCACCGGGGAGCTGTTTTTT.

Remarks on this clone: Distinct nucleotide sequences in the sample also encode this CDR3. The chain links TRBV6-5 to TRBJ2-7; no definite D call. The CDR3 contains 13 residues. Trimming took off 0 bases at V and 5 bases at J, with 8 bases between the two ends. The germline V gene encodes CDR1 MNHEY and CDR2 SVGAGI. DNA of the CDR3: TGTGCCAGCAGTTACTCGAGCAGCAACGAGCAGTACTTC. Encoded protein: CASSYSSSNEQYF.

The chain combines TRBV9 with TRBJ2-1; 15 bases are shared with TRBD2. V dropped 0 bases and J dropped 6; count of bases not matched to a gene: 4. This CDR3 region has 17 residues. In germline, CDR1 is SGDLS, CDR2 YYNGEE. The CDR3 coding sequence is TGTGCCAGCAGCGTAGGGACTAGCGGGGGGGTTGTCAATGAGCAGTTCTTC. Its translation is CASSVGTSGGVVNEQFF.

The chain recombines TRBV5-4 with TRBJ1-2; TRBD1 aligns across 9 bases. The germline V gene has CDR1 SGHNT and CDR2 YYREEE (reference sequence). V was clipped by 0 bases and J by 1 base; unmatched bases: 4. This CDR3 region has 16 residues. CDR3 nucleotides: TGTGCCAGCAGCTTGGAGAGGACAGGGGTTAACTATGGCTACACCTTC. Residues: CASSLERTGVNYGYTF.

The chain employs TRBV9 and TRBJ1-2; D not certain. The CDR3 runs 13 residues. V shed 2 bases and J shed 6 bases, with 11 bases lying between them. Germline-derived CDR1 and CDR2 are SGDLS and YYNGEE. The CDR3 coding sequence is TGTGCCAGCAGCGTCGGAGATAGGAATGGCTACACCTTC. Translating gives CASSVGDRNGYTF.

The chain couples TRBV11-2 to TRBJ2-7; D gene uncertain. The CDR3 spans 13 residues. The V end lost 5 bases, the J end lost 1 base, and 9 bases lay between the germline ends. Germline CDR1 is SGHAT and CDR2 is FQNNGV. The DNA of the CDR3 is TGTGCCAGCAGCCCCTACATGTCCTACGAGCAGTACTTC. It encodes CASSPYMSYEQYF.